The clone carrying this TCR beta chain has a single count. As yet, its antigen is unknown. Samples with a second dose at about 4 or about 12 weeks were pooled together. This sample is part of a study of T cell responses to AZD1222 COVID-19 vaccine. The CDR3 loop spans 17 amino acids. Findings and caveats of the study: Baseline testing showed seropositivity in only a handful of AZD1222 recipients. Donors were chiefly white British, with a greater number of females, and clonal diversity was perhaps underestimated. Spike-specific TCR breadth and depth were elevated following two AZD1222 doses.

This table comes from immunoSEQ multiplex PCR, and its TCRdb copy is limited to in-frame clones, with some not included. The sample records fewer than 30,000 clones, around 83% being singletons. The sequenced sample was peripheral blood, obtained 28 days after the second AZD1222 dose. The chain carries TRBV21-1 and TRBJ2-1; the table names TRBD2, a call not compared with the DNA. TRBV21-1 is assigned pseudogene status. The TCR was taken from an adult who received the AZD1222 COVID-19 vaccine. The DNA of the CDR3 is TGTGCCAGCAGCAAAGTCCCCCCGGGACTAGCGGACAATGAGCAGTTCTTC. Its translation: CASSKVPPGLADNEQFF.